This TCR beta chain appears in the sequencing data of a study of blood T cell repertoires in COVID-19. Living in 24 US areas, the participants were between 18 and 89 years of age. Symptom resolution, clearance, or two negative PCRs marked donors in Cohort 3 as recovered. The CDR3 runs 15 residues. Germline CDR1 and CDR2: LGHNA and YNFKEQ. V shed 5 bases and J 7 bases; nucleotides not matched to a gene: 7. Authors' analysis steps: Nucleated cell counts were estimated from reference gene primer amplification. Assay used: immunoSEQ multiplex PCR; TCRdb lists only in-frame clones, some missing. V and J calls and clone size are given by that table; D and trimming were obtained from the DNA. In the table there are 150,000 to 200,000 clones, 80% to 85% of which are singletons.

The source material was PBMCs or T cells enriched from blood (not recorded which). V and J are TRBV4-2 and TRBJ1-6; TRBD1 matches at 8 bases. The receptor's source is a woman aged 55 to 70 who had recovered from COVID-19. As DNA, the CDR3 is TGTGCCAGCAGCTTGCGGACAGGGAACAATTCACCCCTCCACTTT. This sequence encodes CASSLRTGNNSPLHF.